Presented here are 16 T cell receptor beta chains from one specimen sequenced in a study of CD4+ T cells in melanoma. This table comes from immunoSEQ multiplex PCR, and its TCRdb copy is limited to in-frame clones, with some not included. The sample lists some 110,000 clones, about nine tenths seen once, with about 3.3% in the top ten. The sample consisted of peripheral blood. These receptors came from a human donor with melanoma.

Here the CDR3 reads CASSPSGIGTEAFF. Written as DNA, the CDR3 is TGTGCCAGCAGCCCCTCCGGCATAGGCACTGAAGCTTTCTTT. This rearrangement joins TRBV7-9 to TRBJ1-1; D ambiguous. Germline values: CDR1 SEHNR, CDR2 FQNEAQ (reference sequence). This CDR3 is built from 14 residues. V was cut by 5 bases and J by 4 bases, with 14 bases left in between.

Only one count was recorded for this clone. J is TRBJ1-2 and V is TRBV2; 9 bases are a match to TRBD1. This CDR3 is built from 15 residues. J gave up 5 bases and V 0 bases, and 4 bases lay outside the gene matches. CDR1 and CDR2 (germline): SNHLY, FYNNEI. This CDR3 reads CASSEASGTGYGYTF. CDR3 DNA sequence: TGTGCCAGCAGTGAAGCTTCCGGGACAGGGTATGGCTACACCTTC.

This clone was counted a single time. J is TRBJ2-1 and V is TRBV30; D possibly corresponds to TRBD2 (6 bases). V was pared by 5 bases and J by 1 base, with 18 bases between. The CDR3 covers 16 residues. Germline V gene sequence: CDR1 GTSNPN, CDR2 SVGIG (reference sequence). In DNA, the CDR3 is TGTGCCTGGGGAGGCGGGACGGCCGATTCCTACAATGAGCAGTTCTTC. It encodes CAWGGGTADSYNEQFF.

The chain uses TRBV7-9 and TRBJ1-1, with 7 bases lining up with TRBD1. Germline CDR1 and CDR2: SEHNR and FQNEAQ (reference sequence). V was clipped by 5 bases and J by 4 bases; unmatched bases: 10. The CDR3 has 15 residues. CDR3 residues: CASSLPKGATTEAFF. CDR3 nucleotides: TGTGCCAGCAGCCTACCAAAGGGGGCGACCACTGAAGCTTTCTTT.

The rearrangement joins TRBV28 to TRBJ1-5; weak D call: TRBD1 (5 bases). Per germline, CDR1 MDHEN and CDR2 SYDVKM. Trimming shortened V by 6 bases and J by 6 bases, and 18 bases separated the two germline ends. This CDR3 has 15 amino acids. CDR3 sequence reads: CASRTLRAGLQPQHF. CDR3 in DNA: TGTGCCAGCAGGACCCTTCGGGCAGGGCTTCAGCCCCAGCATTTT.

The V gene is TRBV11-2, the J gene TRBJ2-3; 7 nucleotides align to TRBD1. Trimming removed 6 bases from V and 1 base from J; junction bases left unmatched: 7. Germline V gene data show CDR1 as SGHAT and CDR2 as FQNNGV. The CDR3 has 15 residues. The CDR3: CASSPTGEGTDTQYF. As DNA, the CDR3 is TGTGCCAGCAGTCCTACAGGGGAAGGCACAGATACGCAGTATTTT.

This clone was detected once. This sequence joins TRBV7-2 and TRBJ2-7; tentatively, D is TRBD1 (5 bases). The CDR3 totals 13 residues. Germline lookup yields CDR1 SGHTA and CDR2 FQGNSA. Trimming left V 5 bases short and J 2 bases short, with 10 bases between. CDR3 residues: CASSLDRTYEQYF. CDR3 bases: TGTGCCAGCAGCCTAGACAGAACCTACGAGCAGTACTTC.

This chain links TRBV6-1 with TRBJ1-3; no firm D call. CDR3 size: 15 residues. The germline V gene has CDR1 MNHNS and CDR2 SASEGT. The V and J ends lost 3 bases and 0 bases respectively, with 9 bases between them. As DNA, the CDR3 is TGTGCCAGCAGTGATCAGGCTTTCTCTGGAAACACCATATATTTT. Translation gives CASSDQAFSGNTIYF.

CDR3 loop: CASSLFGVGADTQYF. In DNA form, the CDR3 reads TGTGCCAGCAGTTTATTTGGGGTGGGGGCAGATACGCAGTATTTT. The genes are TRBV27 and TRBJ2-3; D is possibly TRBD1 or TRBD2 (5 bases each). The CDR3 spans 15 residues. CDR1 MNHEY and CDR2 SMNVEV come from the germline V gene (reference sequence). Trimming removed 1 base at V and 4 bases at J, with 12 bases between.

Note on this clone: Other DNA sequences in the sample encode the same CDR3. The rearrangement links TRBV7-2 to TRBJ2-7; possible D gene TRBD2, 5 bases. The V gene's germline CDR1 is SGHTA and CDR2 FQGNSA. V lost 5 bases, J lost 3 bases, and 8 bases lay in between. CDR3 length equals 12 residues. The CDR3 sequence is CASSLTSYEQYF. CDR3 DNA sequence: TGTGCCAGCAGCCTTACTAGCTACGAGCAGTACTTC.

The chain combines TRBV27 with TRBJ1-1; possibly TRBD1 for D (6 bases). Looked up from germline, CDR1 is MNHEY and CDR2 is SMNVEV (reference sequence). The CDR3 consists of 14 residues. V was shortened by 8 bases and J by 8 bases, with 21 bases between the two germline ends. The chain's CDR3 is CASRARGRDGEAFF. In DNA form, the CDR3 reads TGTGCCAGCCGGGCCAGGGGCAGGGACGGGGAAGCTTTCTTT.

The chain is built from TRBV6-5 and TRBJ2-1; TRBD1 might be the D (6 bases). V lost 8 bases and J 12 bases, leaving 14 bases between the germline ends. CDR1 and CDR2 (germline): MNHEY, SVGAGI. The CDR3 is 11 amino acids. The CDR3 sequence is CASGGPTGQFF. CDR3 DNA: TGTGCCAGCGGGGGCCCGACAGGGCAGTTCTTC.

CDR3 coding DNA: TGTGCCAGCAGCCAGCCCCCCGCACTTACGAACACCGGGGAGCTGTTTTTT. Its translation is CASSQPPALTNTGELFF. The chain links TRBV4-2 to TRBJ2-2; D is ambiguous. CDR3 length: 17 residues. V lost 3 bases and J lost 0, with 14 bases in between. Per the germline V gene, CDR1 is LGHNA and CDR2 is YNFKEQ.

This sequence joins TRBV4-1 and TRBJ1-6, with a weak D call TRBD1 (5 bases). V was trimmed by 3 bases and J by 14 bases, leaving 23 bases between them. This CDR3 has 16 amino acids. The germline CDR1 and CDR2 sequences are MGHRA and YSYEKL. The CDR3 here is CASSQPARTLKGSLHF. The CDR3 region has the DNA TGCGCCAGCAGCCAGCCGGCCAGAACGCTCAAGGGGTCCCTCCACTTT.

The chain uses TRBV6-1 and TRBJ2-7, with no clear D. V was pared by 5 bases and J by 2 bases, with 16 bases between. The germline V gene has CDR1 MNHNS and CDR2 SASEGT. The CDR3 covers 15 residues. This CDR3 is CASSPLRDFTYEQYF. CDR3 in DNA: TGTGCCAGCAGTCCTCTCAGAGACTTTACCTACGAGCAGTACTTC.

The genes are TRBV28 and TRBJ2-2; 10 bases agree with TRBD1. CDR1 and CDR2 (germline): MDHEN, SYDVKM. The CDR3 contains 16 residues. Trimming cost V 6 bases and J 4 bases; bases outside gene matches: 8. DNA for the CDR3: TGTGCCAGCAGCACCCCCGGGACAGGGGTCACCGGGGAGCTGTTTTTT. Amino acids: CASSTPGTGVTGELFF.